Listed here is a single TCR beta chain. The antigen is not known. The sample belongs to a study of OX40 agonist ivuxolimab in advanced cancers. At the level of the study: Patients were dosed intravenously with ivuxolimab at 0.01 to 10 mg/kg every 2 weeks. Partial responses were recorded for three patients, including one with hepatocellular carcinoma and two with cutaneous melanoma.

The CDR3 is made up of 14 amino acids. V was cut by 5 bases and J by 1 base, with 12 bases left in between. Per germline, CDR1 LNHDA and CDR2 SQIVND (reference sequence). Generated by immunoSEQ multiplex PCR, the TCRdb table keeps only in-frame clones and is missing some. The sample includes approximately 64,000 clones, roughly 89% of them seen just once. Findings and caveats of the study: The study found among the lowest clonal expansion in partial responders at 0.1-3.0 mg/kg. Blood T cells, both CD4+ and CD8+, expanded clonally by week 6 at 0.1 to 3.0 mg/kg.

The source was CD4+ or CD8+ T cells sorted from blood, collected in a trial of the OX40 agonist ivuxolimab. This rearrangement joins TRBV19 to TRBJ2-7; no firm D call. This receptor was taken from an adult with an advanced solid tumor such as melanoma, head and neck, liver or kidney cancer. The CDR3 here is CASSPIGESYEQYF. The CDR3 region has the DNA TGTGCCAGTAGTCCGATAGGAGAATCCTACGAGCAGTACTTC.